This TCR beta chain stems from a study of control samples from healthy donors and cancer patients. The table lists this clone with a few counts. This CDR3 is 16 amino acids long. The V end lost 4 bases, the J end lost 0 bases, and 12 bases lay between the germline ends. Germline lookup yields CDR1 SGHNT and CDR2 YENEEA. Measured with immunoSEQ multiplex PCR; TCRdb has only the in-frame clones, and not every one. The sample has 130,000 or so clones; roughly 89% are singletons. This TCR was recovered from a man aged 50 to 59 with head and neck cancer. Sequencing input: PBMCs. V usage is TRBV11-3 and J usage is TRBJ2-2; D not certain. This CDR3 is CASSSSHGANTGELFF. CDR3 sequence (DNA): TGTGCCAGCAGCTCTTCACATGGGGCGAACACCGGGGAGCTGTTTTTT.